This TCR beta chain is drawn from a study of T cell responses to AZD1222 COVID-19 vaccine. Sequencing was performed with immunoSEQ multiplex PCR; in TCRdb, only in-frame clones are kept and a portion is missing. The sample gives some 61,000 clones, about 90% of which show up once; 15% to 20% is in the top ten. The V gene lost 7 bases and the J gene lost 8 bases, with 17 bases spanning the gap. The germline gives CDR1 MDHEN, CDR2 SYDVKM. This CDR3 has 13 residues. The source is an adult in good health. Here the sequenced sample was peripheral blood, taken on day 0 of AZD1222 vaccination. The rearrangement uses TRBV28 and TRBJ1-2; perhaps TRBD1 as D (6 bases). CDR3 coding DNA: TGTGCCAGCACGGTCCCGGGGGGCGCGGGCTACACCTTC. This translates into CASTVPGGAGYTF.